The clone carrying this TCR beta chain was detected ten times or more. The antigen remains unidentified. The CDR3 is 13 residues long. Between the trimmed V and J ends, which lost 3 bases and 6 bases, there was a span of 10 bases. Germline values: CDR1 SGHTA, CDR2 FQGNSA. Synthesis of TCR cDNA relied on 5'RACE template switching, which attached a universal primer site and UMIs. One entry per CDR3 protein results from TCRdb running MiXCR on the 5' RACE reads. In the table there are about 350,000 distinct CDR3 sequences, around 13% of which are singletons. The data are from a study of T cells after yellow fever vaccination. Whole-study results and caveats: At around 95% for CD4 and 75% to 90% for CD8, most primary-vaccination clones showed up again after the booster.

The V call is TRBV7-2, the J call TRBJ2-3; tentatively, D is TRBD1 or TRBD2 (5 bases each). This TCR was sampled from a man aged 18-30 years who received the YFV17D yellow fever vaccine. Material: CD4+ T cells sorted from PBMCs, obtained 15 days after the yellow fever booster vaccination. The CDR3 is CASSLGVGDTQYF. CDR3 bases: TGTGCCAGCAGCTTGGGGGTGGGGGATACGCAGTATTTT.